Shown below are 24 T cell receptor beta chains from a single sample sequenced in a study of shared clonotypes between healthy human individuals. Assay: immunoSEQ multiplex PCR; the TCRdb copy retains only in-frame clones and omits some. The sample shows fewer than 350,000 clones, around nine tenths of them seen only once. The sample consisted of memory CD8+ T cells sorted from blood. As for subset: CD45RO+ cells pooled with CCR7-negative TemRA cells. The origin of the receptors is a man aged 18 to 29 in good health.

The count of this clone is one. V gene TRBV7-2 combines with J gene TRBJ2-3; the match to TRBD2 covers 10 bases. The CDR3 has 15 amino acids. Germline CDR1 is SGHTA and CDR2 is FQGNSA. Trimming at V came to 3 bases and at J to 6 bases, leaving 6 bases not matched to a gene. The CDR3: CASSLLAGVGDTQYF. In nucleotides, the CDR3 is TGTGCCAGCAGCTTGCTAGCGGGAGTGGGGGATACGCAGTATTTT.

This CDR3 reads CASSQTLASPSTDTQYF. The CDR3 DNA follows: TGTGCCAGCAGCCAGACGTTGGCTAGTCCAAGCACAGATACGCAGTATTTT. The chain recombines TRBV5-4 with TRBJ2-3; no firm D call. V lost 4 bases and J lost 0, with 18 bases in between. The CDR3 sequence is 17 residues long. Germline CDR1 is SGHNT and CDR2 is YYREEE (reference sequence).

The CDR3 reads CASRTGTVTGELFF. The CDR3 DNA is TGTGCCAGCAGAACCGGGACAGTCACCGGGGAGCTGTTTTTT. This chain links TRBV6-5 with TRBJ2-2; the match to TRBD1 covers 7 bases. This CDR3 spans 14 amino acids. V was pared by 6 bases and J by 4 bases, with 5 bases of the junction left unmatched. Germline values: CDR1 MNHEY, CDR2 SVGAGI.

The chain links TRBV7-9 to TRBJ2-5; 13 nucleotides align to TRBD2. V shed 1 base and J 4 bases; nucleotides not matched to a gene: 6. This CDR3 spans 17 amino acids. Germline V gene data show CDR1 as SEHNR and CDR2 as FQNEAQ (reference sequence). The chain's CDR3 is CASSLGRLAGGGETQYF. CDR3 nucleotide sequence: TGTGCCAGCAGCTTAGGGCGACTAGCGGGGGGCGGAGAGACCCAGTACTTC.

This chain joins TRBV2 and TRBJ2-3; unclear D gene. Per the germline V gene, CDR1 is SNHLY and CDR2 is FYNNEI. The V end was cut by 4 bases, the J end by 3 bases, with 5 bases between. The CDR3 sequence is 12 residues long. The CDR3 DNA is TGTGCCAGCAGTGGACGGACAGATACGCAGTATTTT. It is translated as CASSGRTDTQYF.

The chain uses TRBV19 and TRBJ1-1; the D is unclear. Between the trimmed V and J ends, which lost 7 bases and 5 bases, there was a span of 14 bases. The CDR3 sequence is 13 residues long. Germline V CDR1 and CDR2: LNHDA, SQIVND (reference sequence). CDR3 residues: CASTLQEGTEAFF. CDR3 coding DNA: TGTGCCAGTACACTTCAAGAAGGTACTGAAGCTTTCTTT.

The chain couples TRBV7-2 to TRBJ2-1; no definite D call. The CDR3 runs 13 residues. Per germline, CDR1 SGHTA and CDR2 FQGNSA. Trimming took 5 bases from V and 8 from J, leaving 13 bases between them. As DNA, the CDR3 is TGTGCCAGCAGCCTGGCCTGGTATGATGAGCAGTTCTTC. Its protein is CASSLAWYDEQFF. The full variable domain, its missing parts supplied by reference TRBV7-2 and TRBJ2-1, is GAGVSQSPSNKVTEKGKDVELRCDPISGHTALYWYRQSLGQGLEFLIYFQGNSAPDKSGLPSDRFSAERTGGSVSTLTIQRTQQEDSAVYLCASSLAWYDEQFFGPGTRLTVL.

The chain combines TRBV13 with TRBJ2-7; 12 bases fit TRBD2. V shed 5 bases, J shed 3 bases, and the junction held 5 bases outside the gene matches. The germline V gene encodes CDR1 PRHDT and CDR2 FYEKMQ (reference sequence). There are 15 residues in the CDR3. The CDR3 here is CASSNGLAGSYEQYF. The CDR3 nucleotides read TGTGCCAGCAGCAACGGACTAGCGGGGAGCTACGAGCAGTACTTC. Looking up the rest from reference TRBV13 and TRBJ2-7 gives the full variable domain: AAGVIQSPRHLIKEKRETATLKCYPIPRHDTVYWYQQGPGQDPQFLISFYEKMQSDKGSIPDRFSAQQFSDYHSELNMSSLELGDSALYFCASSNGLAGSYEQYFGPGTRLTVT.

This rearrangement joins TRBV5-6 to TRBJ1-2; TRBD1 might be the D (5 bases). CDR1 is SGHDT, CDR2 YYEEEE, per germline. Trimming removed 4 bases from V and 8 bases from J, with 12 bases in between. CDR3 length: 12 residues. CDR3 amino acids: CASSPGASGYTF. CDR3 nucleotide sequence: TGTGCCAGCAGCCCTGGGGCCTCCGGCTACACCTTC.

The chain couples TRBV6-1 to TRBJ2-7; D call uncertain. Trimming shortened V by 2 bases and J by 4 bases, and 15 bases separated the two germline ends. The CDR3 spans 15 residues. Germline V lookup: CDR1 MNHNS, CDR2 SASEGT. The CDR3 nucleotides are TGTGCCAGCAGTGAAAGCCGGTGGGGTTCTTACGAGCAGTACTTC. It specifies CASSESRWGSYEQYF.

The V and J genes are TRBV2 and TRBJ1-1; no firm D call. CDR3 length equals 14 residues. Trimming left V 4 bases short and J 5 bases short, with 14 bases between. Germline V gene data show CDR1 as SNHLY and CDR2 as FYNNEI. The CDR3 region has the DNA TGTGCCAGCAGTGTCGGCAGACGAGGGACTGAAGCTTTCTTT. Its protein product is CASSVGRRGTEAFF.

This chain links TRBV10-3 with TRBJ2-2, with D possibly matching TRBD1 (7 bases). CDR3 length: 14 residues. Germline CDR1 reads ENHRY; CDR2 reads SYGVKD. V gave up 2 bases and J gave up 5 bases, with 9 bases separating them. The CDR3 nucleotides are TGTGCCATCAGTGAGCCAGGGGGGACCGGGGAGCTGTTTTTT. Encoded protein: CAISEPGGTGELFF.

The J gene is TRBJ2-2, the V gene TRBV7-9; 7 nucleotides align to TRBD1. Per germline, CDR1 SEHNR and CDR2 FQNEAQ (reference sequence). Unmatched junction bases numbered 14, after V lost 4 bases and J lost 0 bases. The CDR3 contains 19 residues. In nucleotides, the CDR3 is TGTGCCAGCAGCTCCCCGACAGGGAAGGAAGAGCCGAACACCGGGGAGCTGTTTTTT. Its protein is CASSSPTGKEEPNTGELFF.

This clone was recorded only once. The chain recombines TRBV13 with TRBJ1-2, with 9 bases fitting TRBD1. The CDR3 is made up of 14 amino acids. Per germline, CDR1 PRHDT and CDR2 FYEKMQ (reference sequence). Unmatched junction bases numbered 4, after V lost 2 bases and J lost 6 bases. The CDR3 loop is CASSLRTGANGYTF. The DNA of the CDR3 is TGTGCCAGCAGCTTAAGGACAGGGGCAAATGGCTACACCTTC.

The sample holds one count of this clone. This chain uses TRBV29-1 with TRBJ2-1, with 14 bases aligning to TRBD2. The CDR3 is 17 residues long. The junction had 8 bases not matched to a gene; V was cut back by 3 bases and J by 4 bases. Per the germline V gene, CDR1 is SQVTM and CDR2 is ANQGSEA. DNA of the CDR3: TGCAGCGTTGATGGACTAGCGGGAGGTCCACCTTACAATGAGCAGTTCTTC. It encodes CSVDGLAGGPPYNEQFF.

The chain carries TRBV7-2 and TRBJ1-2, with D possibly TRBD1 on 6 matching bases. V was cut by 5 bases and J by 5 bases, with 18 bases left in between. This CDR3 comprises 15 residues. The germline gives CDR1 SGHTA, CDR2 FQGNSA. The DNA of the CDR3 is TGTGCCAGCAGCCCCCATGGGGGGGCCGGGTATGGCTACACCTTC. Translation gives CASSPHGGAGYGYTF.

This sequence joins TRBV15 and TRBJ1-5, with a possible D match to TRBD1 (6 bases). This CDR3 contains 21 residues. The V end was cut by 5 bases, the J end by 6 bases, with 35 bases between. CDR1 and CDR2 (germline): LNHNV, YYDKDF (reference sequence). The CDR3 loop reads CATSLHVGGTTKSPLGQPQHF. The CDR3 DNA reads TGTGCCACCAGCCTCCACGTCGGAGGGACAACGAAATCCCCTCTCGGTCAGCCCCAGCATTTT.

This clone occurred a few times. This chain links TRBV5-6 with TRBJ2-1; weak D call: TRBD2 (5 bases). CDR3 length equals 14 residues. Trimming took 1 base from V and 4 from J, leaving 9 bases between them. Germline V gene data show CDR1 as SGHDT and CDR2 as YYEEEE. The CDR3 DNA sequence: TGTGCCAGCAGCTTGTCAGGACTTTACAATGAGCAGTTCTTC. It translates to CASSLSGLYNEQFF.

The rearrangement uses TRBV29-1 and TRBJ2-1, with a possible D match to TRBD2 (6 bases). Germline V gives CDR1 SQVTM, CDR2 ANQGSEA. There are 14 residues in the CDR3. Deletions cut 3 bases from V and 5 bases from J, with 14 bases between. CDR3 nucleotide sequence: TGCAGCGTTGAGGTGGTAGCGGTTAACAATGAGCAGTTCTTC. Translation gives CSVEVVAVNNEQFF.

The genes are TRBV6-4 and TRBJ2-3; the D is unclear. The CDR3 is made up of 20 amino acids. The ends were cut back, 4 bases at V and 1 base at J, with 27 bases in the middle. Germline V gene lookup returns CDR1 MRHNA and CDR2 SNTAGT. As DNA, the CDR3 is TGTGCCAGCAGTGTCGACACGAACCTAAGACCGATCCCGGGCACAGATACGCAGTATTTT. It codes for CASSVDTNLRPIPGTDTQYF.

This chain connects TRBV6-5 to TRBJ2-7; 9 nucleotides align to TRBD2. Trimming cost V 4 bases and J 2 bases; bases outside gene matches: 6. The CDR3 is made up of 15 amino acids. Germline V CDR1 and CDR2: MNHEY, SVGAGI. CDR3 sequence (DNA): TGTGCCAGCAGTTCCATAGCGGGAGACCCCTACGAGCAGTACTTC. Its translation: CASSSIAGDPYEQYF.

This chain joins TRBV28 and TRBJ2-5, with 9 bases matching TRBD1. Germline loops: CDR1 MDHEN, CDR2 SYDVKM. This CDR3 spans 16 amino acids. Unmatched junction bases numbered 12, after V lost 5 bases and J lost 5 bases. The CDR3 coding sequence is TGTGCCAGCAGTACCTTACAGGGGGCGATCTGGGAGACCCAGTACTTC. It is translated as CASSTLQGAIWETQYF.

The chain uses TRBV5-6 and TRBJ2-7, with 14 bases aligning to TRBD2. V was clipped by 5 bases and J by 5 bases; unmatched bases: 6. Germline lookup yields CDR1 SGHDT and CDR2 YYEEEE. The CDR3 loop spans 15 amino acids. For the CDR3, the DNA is TGTGCCAGCAGGACCTCGGGACTAGCGGGAGACGAGCAGTACTTC. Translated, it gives CASRTSGLAGDEQYF.

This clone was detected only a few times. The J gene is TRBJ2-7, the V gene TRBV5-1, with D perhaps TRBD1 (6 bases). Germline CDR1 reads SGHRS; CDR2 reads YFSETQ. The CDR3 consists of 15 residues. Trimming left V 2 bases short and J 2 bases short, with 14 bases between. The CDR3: CASSFTSQGTYEQYF. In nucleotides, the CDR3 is TGCGCCAGCAGCTTTACGTCCCAGGGGACCTACGAGCAGTACTTC.